The source of this T cell receptor beta chain is a study of cytomegalovirus exposure and HLA in healthy donors. At the level of the study: Of the donors genotyped, several hundred in all, 75% to 90% fell in the Caucasian-associated ancestry cluster. General study points: Previously analyzed data showed that most TCR beta V segments were productive at a frequency of about 87% or about 30%.

PCR was performed using 60 Vbeta and 13 Jbeta primers. Measured with immunoSEQ multiplex PCR; TCRdb has only the in-frame clones, and not every one. This sample's table reports around 150,000 clones. The CDR3 loop spans 15 amino acids. Germline V gene data show CDR1 as LNHDA and CDR2 as SQIVND (reference sequence). The junction had 11 bases not matched to a gene; V was cut back by 6 bases and J by 6 bases. Concerning this clone itself: Its cognate antigen is unknown.

The V gene is TRBV19, the J gene TRBJ1-5; 7 nucleotides line up with TRBD1. This clonotype originated in an older woman in good health and CMV-seronegative. The sequencing sample was made of PBMCs. The DNA for the CDR3 is TGTGCCAGTAGGAACCGACAGGGTTCGGGTCAGCCCCAGCATTTT. Its translation: CASRNRQGSGQPQHF.